Below, 21 T cell receptor beta chains from the same sample are listed, as sequenced in a study of cytomegalovirus exposure and HLA in healthy donors. Both 60 Vbeta primers and 13 Jbeta primers went into the PCR. TCRdb's copy holds only in-frame clones and misses some; the assay was immunoSEQ multiplex PCR. The sample lists about 250,000 clones; about 75% were seen once. The sequenced sample was PBMCs. Receptors originate from a female donor in good health and CMV-seronegative.

As for this clone: An end of the junction differs from the germline gene, which may be a read error. V and J are TRBV7-9 and TRBJ2-7, with D perhaps matching TRBD1 (5 bases). From germline, CDR1 is SEHNR and CDR2 FQNEAQ (reference sequence). CDR3 length: 13 amino acids. CDR3 sequence (DNA): TGTTCCAGCAGCTGGACACCTTACTACGAGCAGTACTTC. This gives the protein CSSSWTPYYEQYF.

The rearrangement uses TRBV27 and TRBJ1-1; D is perhaps TRBD1 (6 bases). The CDR3 consists of 15 residues. Between the trimmed V and J ends, which lost 2 bases and 2 bases, there was a span of 12 bases. CDR1 is MNHEY, CDR2 SMNVEV, per germline (reference sequence). Here the CDR3 reads CASSLKTGVNTEAFF. DNA for the CDR3: TGTGCCAGCAGTTTAAAGACAGGAGTTAACACTGAAGCTTTCTTT.

A remark on this clone: Other DNA sequences within the sample encode an identical CDR3. V gene TRBV7-6 combines with J gene TRBJ1-1, with D perhaps TRBD1 (5 bases). Trimming took 5 bases from V and 1 from J, leaving 14 bases between them. Germline V lookup: CDR1 SGHVS, CDR2 FNYEAQ. The CDR3 runs to 15 residues. Here the CDR3 reads CASSNTGLGNTEAFF. In DNA, the CDR3 is TGTGCCAGCAGCAACACAGGATTGGGGAACACTGAAGCTTTCTTT.

This chain uses TRBV7-9 with TRBJ1-1, with D possibly being TRBD1 (6 bases). The germline V gene has CDR1 SEHNR and CDR2 FQNEAQ (reference sequence). Trimming left V 1 base short and J 1 base short, with 13 bases between. The CDR3 length is 16 residues. CDR3 region: CASSLVPGTKNTEAFF. As DNA, the CDR3 is TGTGCCAGCAGCTTAGTCCCCGGGACAAAGAACACTGAAGCTTTCTTT. The full variable domain, its missing parts supplied by reference TRBV7-9 and TRBJ1-1, is DTGVSQNPRHKITKRGQNVTFRCDPISEHNRLYWYRQTLGQGPEFLTYFQNEAQLEKSRLLSDRFSAERPKGSFSTLEIQRTEQGDSAMYLCASSLVPGTKNTEAFFGQGTRLTVV.

A few counts support this clone. DNA of the CDR3: TGTGCCAGCAGTTACTCGGAGCGGAACAATCAGCCCCAGCATTTT. It codes for CASSYSERNNQPQHF. The V gene is TRBV6-5, the J gene TRBJ1-5; D is uncertain. Germline assignment: CDR1 MNHEY and CDR2 SVGAGI. The CDR3 length is 15 residues. Deletions cut 0 bases from V and 3 bases from J, with 9 bases between.

The CDR3 spells CAWETGTGNYEQYF. CDR3 DNA sequence: TGTGCCTGGGAGACCGGGACTGGAAACTACGAGCAGTACTTC. The chain recombines TRBV30 with TRBJ2-7; D perhaps matches TRBD2 (6 bases). V lost 5 bases to trimming and J lost 3 bases, with 17 bases between them. Germline CDR1 GTSNPN, CDR2 SVGIG (reference sequence). This CDR3 comprises 14 residues.

This clone was counted once. V gene TRBV6-5 combines with J gene TRBJ2-7; weak D call: TRBD1 (5 bases). This CDR3 is 16 amino acids long. The germline V gene encodes CDR1 MNHEY and CDR2 SVGAGI. With 2 bases removed from V and 0 bases from J, the gap between germline ends came to 14 bases. CDR3 bases: TGTGCCAGCAGTTACGGCGGCAGGACATTCTCCTACGAGCAGTACTTC. Amino acid sequence: CASSYGGRTFSYEQYF.

This chain uses TRBV19 with TRBJ1-5; 10 nucleotides align to TRBD1. The V segment lost 5 bases and the J segment 5 bases; nucleotides outside the gene matches: 9. The CDR3 runs to 16 residues. In germline, CDR1 is LNHDA, CDR2 SQIVND (reference sequence). CDR3 amino acids: CASSPHRDRGYQPQHF. The CDR3 DNA follows: TGTGCCAGTAGTCCACACCGGGACAGGGGTTATCAGCCCCAGCATTTT.

Here the CDR3 reads CATSRDPITGYRETQYF. The CDR3 coding sequence is TGTGCCACCAGCAGAGATCCCATAACAGGTTATCGAGAGACCCAGTACTTC. This chain connects TRBV15 to TRBJ2-5; D is perhaps TRBD1 (5 bases). The germline V gene encodes CDR1 LNHNV and CDR2 YYDKDF (reference sequence). The V end lost 0 bases, the J end lost 4 bases, and 18 bases lay between the germline ends. CDR3 length equals 17 residues.

The chain combines TRBV7-3 with TRBJ2-5, with TRBD2 identical over 14 bases. Unmatched junction bases numbered 7, after V lost 5 bases and J lost 5 bases. Germline lookup yields CDR1 SGHTA and CDR2 FQGTGA. CDR3 length equals 16 residues. The CDR3: CASSLTSGRAGETQYF. The CDR3 DNA is TGTGCCAGCAGCCTGACTAGCGGGAGGGCCGGGGAGACCCAGTACTTC.

This chain connects TRBV2 to TRBJ2-1; tentative D call: TRBD1 (5 bases). Germline CDR1 is SNHLY and CDR2 is FYNNEI. This CDR3 has 15 residues. V shed 4 bases and J shed 2 bases, with 12 bases lying between them. The CDR3 nucleotides are TGTGCCAGCAGTGGTAAAACAGGAGCCTACAATGAGCAGTTCTTC. It specifies CASSGKTGAYNEQFF.

In this sample, this clone turned up once. This chain links TRBV12-2 with TRBJ2-2; TRBD1 was called by the table and not checked on the DNA. TRBV12-2 is an annotated pseudogene. The CDR3 consists of 15 residues. As DNA, the CDR3 is TGTGCAAGTCGTTGGGACAGGGTCAACACCGGGGAGCTGTTTTTT. As protein: CASRWDRVNTGELFF.

This clone has only a few counts. The CDR3 loop reads CASSSRTVTGANVLTF. The DNA of the CDR3 is TGTGCCAGCAGCTCCCGGACAGTCACTGGGGCCAACGTCCTGACTTTC. The V call is TRBV5-4, the J call TRBJ2-6; tentatively, D is TRBD1 (6 bases). With 3 bases removed from V and 2 bases from J, the gap between germline ends came to 12 bases. This CDR3 is built from 16 residues. Germline CDR1 is SGHNT and CDR2 is YYREEE (reference sequence).

The chain employs TRBV27 and TRBJ2-5, with 8 bases identical to TRBD1. The CDR3 is 14 residues long. The germline V gene encodes CDR1 MNHEY and CDR2 SMNVEV (reference sequence). J was trimmed by 3 bases and V by 6 bases; bases with no gene match: 6. The CDR3 region is CASRGDRHKETQYF. For the CDR3, the DNA is TGTGCCAGCAGGGGGGACAGGCACAAAGAGACCCAGTACTTC.

The rearrangement uses TRBV2 and TRBJ1-1, with 7 bases identical to TRBD1. The germline CDR1 and CDR2 sequences are SNHLY and FYNNEI. CDR3 length equals 13 residues. The trim removed 6 bases at V and 1 base at J, leaving 2 bases unmatched. CDR3 sequence: CASRGQRNTEAFF. CDR3 DNA: TGTGCCAGCAGGGGACAGAGGAACACTGAAGCTTTCTTT.

The V and J genes are TRBV5-5 and TRBJ2-7, with a possible D match to TRBD1 (6 bases). This CDR3 is built from 15 residues. Germline V lookup: CDR1 SGHKS, CDR2 YYEKEE (reference sequence). The V end was cut by 4 bases, the J end by 1 base, with 15 bases between. The CDR3 nucleotides read TGTGCCAGCAGCGTCGACAGGAGCATTTCCTACGAGCAGTACTTC. This encodes CASSVDRSISYEQYF. The variable domain in full, with the rest retrieved from reference TRBV5-5 and TRBJ2-7, is DAGVTQSPTHLIKTRGQQVTLRCSPISGHKSVSWYQQVLGQGPQFIFQYYEKEERGRGNFPDRFSARQFPNYSSELNVNALLLGDSALYLCASSVDRSISYEQYFGPGTRLTVT.

This clone was counted only a few times. The gene calls are TRBV4-1 and TRBJ1-2; 7 nucleotides align to TRBD1. Germline V gene sequence: CDR1 MGHRA, CDR2 YSYEKL. This CDR3 has 15 amino acids. Losses at the gene ends were 1 base for V and 9 bases for J; bases not matched to a gene: 11. The CDR3: CASSQVPTKQGSYTF. Written as DNA, the CDR3 is TGCGCCAGCAGCCAAGTTCCAACCAAACAGGGGAGCTACACCTTC.

This chain links TRBV7-9 with TRBJ2-7; weak D call: TRBD2 (6 bases). V gave up 1 base and J gave up 3 bases, with 7 bases separating them. The germline CDR1 and CDR2 sequences are SEHNR and FQNEAQ (reference sequence). CDR3 size: 13 residues. DNA for the CDR3: TGTGCCAGCAGCTTAGAGGAGGGCTACGAGCAGTACTTC. This encodes CASSLEEGYEQYF.

The chain recombines TRBV5-1 with TRBJ2-4, with TRBD1 matching 8 bases. From germline, CDR1 is SGHRS and CDR2 YFSETQ. CDR3 length: 15 amino acids. V lost 7 bases to trimming and J lost 6 bases; unmatched junction nucleotides: 12. Here the CDR3 reads CASASTTGVGNIQYF. The CDR3 DNA is TGCGCCAGCGCTTCCACGACAGGGGTGGGAAACATTCAGTACTTC. Full variable domain (missing parts from reference TRBV5-1 and TRBJ2-4): KAGVTQTPRYLIKTRGQQVTLSCSPISGHRSVSWYQQTPGQGLQFLFEYFSETQRNKGNFPGRFSGRQFSNSRSEMNVSTLELGDSALYLCASASTTGVGNIQYFGAGTRLSVL.

The V and J genes are TRBV7-9 and TRBJ2-5, with D possibly matching TRBD1 (5 bases). Gene TRBJ2-7 matches the end of the DNA better, so the J call may be wrong. The germline V gene has CDR1 SEHNR and CDR2 FQNEAQ (reference sequence). The CDR3 spans 16 residues. The CDR3 protein is CASSYTIGRDSYEQYF. The CDR3 bases are TGTGCCAGCAGCTACACAATTGGCAGGGACTCCTACGAGCAGTACTTC.

V and J are TRBV18 and TRBJ2-7, with 10 bases lining up with TRBD2. The CDR3 sequence is 16 residues long. Germline V gene sequence: CDR1 KGHSH, CDR2 LQKENI. Losses at the gene ends were 3 bases for V and 7 bases for J; bases not matched to a gene: 12. The CDR3 DNA sequence: TGTGCCAGCTCACCCGCTATAGCGGGAGGTATCTTAGAGCAGTACTTC. Protein product: CASSPAIAGGILEQYF.